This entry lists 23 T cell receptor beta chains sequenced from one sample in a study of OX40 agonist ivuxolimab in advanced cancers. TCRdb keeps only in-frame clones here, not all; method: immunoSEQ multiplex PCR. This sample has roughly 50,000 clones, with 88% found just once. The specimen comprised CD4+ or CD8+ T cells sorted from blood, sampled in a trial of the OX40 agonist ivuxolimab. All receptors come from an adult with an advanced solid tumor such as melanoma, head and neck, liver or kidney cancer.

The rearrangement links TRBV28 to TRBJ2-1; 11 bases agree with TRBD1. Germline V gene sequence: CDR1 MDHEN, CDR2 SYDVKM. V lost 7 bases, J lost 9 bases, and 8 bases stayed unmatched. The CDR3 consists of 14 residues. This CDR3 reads CASTIAGTGGEQFF. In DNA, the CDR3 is TGTGCCAGCACCATTGCCGGGACAGGGGGTGAGCAGTTCTTC.

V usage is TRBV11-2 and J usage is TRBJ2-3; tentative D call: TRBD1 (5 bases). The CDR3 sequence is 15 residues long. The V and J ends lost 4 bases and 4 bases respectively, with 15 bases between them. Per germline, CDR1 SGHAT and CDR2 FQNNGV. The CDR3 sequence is CASSWITGDADTQYF. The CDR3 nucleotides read TGTGCCAGCAGCTGGATTACAGGAGACGCAGATACGCAGTATTTT.

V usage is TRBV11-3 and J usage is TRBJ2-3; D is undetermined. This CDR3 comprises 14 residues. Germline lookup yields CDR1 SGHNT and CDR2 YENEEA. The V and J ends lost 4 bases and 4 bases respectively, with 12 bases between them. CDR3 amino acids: CASSSRIAPDTQYF. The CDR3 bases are TGTGCCAGCAGCTCGAGGATCGCGCCAGATACGCAGTATTTT.

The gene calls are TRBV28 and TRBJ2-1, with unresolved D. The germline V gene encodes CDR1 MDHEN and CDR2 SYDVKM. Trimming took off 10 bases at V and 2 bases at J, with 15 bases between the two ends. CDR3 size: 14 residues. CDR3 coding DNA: TGTGCCACCGCGGACCAAATGGCCTACAATGAGCAGTTCTTC. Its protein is CATADQMAYNEQFF. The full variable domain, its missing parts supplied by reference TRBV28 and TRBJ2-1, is DVKVTQSSRYLVKRTGEKVFLECVQDMDHENMFWYRQDPGLGLRLIYFSYDVKMKEKGDIPEGYSVSREKKERFSLILESASTNQTSMYLCATADQMAYNEQFFGPGTRLTVL.

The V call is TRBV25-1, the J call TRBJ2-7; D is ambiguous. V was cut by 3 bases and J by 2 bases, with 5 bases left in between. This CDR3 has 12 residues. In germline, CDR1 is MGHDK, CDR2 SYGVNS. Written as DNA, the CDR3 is TGTGCCAGCAGTGAGGGCGCCTACGAGCAGTACTTC. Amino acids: CASSEGAYEQYF.

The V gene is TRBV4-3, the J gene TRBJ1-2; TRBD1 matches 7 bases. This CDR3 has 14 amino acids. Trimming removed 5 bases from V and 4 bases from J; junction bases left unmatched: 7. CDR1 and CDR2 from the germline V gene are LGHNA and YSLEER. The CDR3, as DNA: TGCGCCAGCAGCACAGCGGACAGGTTCTATGGCTACACCTTC. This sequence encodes CASSTADRFYGYTF.

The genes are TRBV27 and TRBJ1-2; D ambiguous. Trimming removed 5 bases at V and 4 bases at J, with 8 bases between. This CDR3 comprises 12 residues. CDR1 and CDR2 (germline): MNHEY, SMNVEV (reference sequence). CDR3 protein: CASSPTGYGYTF. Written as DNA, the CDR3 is TGTGCCAGCAGTCCAACTGGCTATGGCTACACCTTC.

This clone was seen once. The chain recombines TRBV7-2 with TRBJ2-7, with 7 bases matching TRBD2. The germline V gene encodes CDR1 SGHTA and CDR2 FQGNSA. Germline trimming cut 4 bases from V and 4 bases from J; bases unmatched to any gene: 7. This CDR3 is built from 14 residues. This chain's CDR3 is CASSYRDYTYEQYF. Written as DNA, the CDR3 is TGTGCCAGCAGCTACCGGGACTACACTTACGAGCAGTACTTC.

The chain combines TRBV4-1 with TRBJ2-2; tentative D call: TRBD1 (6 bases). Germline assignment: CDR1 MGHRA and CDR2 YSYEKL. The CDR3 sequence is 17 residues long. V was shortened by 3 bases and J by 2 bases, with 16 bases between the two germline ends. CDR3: CASSQTTGTYNTGELFF. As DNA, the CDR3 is TGCGCCAGCAGCCAGACTACCGGGACATACAACACCGGGGAGCTGTTTTTT.

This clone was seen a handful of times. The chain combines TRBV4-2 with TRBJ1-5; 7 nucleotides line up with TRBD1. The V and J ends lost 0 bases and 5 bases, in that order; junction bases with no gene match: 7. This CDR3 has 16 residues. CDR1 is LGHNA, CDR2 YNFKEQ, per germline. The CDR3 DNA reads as TGTGCCAGCAGCCAAGAGGCCGGCCAGGGGGATCAGCCCCAGCATTTT. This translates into CASSQEAGQGDQPQHF.

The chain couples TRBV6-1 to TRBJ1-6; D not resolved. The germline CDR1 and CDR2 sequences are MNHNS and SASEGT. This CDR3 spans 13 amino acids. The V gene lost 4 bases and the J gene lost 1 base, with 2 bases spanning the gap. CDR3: CASSASYNSPLHF. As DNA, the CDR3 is TGTGCCAGCAGTGCTTCCTATAATTCACCCCTCCACTTT.

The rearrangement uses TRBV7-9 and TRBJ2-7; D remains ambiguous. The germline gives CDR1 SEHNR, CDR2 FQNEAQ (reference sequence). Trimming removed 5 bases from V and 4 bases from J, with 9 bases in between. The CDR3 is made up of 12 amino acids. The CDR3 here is CASSPNEYEQYV. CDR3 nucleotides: TGTGCCAGCAGCCCTAATGAATACGAGCAGTACGTC.

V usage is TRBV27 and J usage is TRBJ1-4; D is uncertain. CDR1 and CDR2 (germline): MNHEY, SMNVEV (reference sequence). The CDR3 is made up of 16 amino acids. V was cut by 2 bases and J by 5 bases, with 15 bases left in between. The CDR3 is CASSLGQTPENEKLFF. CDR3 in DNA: TGTGCCAGCAGTTTAGGGCAGACCCCGGAGAATGAAAAACTGTTTTTT.

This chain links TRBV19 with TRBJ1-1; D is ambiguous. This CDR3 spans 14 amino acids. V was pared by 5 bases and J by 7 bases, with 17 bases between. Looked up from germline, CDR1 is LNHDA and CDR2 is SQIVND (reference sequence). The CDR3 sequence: CASSLSLGWVEAFF. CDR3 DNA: TGTGCCAGTAGTCTTTCGTTGGGATGGGTTGAAGCTTTCTTT.

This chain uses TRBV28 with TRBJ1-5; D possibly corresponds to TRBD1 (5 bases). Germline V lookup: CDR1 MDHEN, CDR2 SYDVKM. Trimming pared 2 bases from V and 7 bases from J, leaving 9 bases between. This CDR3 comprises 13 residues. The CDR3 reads CASSLGQGQPQHF. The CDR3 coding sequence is TGTGCCAGCAGTTTAGGGCAGGGCCAGCCCCAGCATTTT.

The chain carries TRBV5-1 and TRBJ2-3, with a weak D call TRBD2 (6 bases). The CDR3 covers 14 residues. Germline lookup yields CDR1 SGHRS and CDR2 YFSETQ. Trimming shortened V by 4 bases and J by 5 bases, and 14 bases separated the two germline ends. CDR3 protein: CASSPGTSGDTQYF. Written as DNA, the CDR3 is TGCGCCAGCAGCCCAGGGACTTCCGGAGATACGCAGTATTTT.

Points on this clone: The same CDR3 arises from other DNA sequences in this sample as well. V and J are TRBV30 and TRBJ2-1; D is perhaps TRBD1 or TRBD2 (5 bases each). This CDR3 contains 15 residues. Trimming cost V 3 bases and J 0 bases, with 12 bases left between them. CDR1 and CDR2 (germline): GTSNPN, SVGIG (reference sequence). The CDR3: CAWSGTGRSYNEQFF. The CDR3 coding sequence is TGTGCCTGGAGCGGGACGGGTCGCTCCTACAATGAGCAGTTCTTC.

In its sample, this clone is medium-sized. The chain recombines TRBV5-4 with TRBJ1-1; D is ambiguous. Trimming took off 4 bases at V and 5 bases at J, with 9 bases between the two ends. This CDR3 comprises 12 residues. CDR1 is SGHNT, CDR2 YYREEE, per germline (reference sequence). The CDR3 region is CASSPAGTEAFF. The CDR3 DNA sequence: TGTGCCAGCAGCCCTGCCGGGACTGAAGCTTTCTTT.

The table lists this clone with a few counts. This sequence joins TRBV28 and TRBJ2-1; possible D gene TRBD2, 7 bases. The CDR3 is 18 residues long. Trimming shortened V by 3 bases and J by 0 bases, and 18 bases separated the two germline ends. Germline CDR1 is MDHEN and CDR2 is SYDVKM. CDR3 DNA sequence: TGTGCCAGCAGTTTGGGGGCTAGCGGACAAAGCTCCTACAATGAGCAGTTCTTC. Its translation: CASSLGASGQSSYNEQFF.

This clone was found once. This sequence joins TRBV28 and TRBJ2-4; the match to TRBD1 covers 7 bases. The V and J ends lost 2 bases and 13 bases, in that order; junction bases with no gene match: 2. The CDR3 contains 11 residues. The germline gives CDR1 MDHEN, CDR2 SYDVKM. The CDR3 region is CASSLDREQYF. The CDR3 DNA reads TGTGCCAGCAGTTTAGACAGGGAACAGTACTTC.

CDR3 sequence reads: CASSVSPGLSYEQYF. The DNA of the CDR3 is TGCGCCAGCAGTGTATCCCCGGGTTTATCCTACGAGCAGTACTTC. The chain couples TRBV10-2 to TRBJ2-7; D remains unclear. The ends were cut back, 4 bases at V and 1 base at J, with 14 bases in the middle. Germline assignment: CDR1 WSHSY and CDR2 SAAADI. The CDR3 consists of 15 residues.

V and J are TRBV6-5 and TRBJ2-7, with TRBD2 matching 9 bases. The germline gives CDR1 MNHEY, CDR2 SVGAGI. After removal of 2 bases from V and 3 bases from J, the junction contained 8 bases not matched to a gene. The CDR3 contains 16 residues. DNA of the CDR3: TGTGCCAGCAGTTACGTACCCCTAGCGGGAAGCTACGAGCAGTACTTC. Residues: CASSYVPLAGSYEQYF.

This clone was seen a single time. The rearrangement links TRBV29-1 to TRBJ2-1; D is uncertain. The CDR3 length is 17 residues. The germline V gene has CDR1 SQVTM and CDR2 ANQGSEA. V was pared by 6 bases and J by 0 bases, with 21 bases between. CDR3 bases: TGCAGCGTCGAAACAGCGAACCGCTTACGCTCCTACAATGAGCAGTTCTTC. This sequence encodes CSVETANRLRSYNEQFF.